This section outlines one TCR beta chain sequence together with its context. What it recognizes is unknown. Measured with immunoSEQ multiplex PCR; TCRdb has only the in-frame clones, and not every one. The top ten clones hold roughly 6.7% of a sample with roughly 52,000 clones, 88% of them seen once. Separation from the 666-subject first cohort characterized the roughly 120-subject validation cohort, to which the donors belonged. This sample was included in a study of cytomegalovirus exposure and HLA in healthy donors. Study observations and caveats: In vitro, three CMV-associated chains proved specific for CMV antigens.

CDR1 KGHSH and CDR2 LQKENI come from the germline V gene. This CDR3 is 14 amino acids long. The V gene lost 1 base and the J gene lost 1 base, with 6 bases spanning the gap. The source of this sequence is a woman in her twenties or thirties in good health and CMV-seronegative. Material for sequencing was PBMCs. The V gene is TRBV18, the J gene TRBJ2-3, with unresolved D. The CDR3: CASSPLSGTDTQYF. The CDR3 DNA reads TGTGCCAGCTCACCACTTTCCGGCACAGATACGCAGTATTTT.